This T cell receptor beta chain comes out of a study of T cell repertoires in cytomegalovirus infection. Study information: Shared public TCR beta signatures pointed to both CMV infection and a matching HLA type.

A single record per CDR3 protein comes from TCRdb applying MiXCR to the reads. The sample lists about 740,000 distinct CDR3 sequences, 35% seen once, with more than 2.5% in the top ten. Only a few counts were recorded for this clonotype. Its antigen is still unknown. This CDR3 spans 13 amino acids. CDR1 and CDR2 (germline): DFQATT, SNEGSKA (reference sequence). Trimming cost V 6 bases and J 1 base, with 11 bases left between them. Study-wide points: HLA-C-restricted CMV-specific TCR beta clonotypes prevailed in the ex vivo response. The study identified carriers of CMV plus the relevant HLA from cumulative public TCR beta family frequency.

Sequenced sample: PBMCs. The origin of this receptor is a human donor in good health (CMV status not recorded). Some clones in this sample may be carry-over from other donors' samples. The chain carries TRBV20-1 and TRBJ2-3; D unresolved. CDR3 nucleotide sequence: TGCAGTGCGGTCGAACATCGCACAGATACGCAGTATTTT. Its protein product is CSAVEHRTDTQYF.